This TCR beta chain comes out of a study of spatial heterogeneity in lung cancer. Time point meaning: blood at routine non-recurrence follow-up after resection. TCRdb recomputed calls from the 5' RACE reads with MiXCR, one row per CDR3 protein. The table lists over 95,000 distinct CDR3 sequences, 10% to 11% of them singletons. The germline V and J ends were trimmed by 2 bases and 9 bases, with 19 bases remaining between them. CDR1 and CDR2 from the germline V gene are KGHDR and SFDVKD. The CDR3 is 16 residues long. The chain employs TRBV24-1 and TRBJ2-1, with D unclear. This TCR was recovered from a female donor with early-stage non-small cell lung cancer. Sample: PBMCs, taken at follow-up. CDR3: CATSDSLLPSGTEQFF. The CDR3 nucleotides read TGTGCCACCAGTGATTCCCTCCTCCCATCCGGCACTGAGCAGTTCTTC.